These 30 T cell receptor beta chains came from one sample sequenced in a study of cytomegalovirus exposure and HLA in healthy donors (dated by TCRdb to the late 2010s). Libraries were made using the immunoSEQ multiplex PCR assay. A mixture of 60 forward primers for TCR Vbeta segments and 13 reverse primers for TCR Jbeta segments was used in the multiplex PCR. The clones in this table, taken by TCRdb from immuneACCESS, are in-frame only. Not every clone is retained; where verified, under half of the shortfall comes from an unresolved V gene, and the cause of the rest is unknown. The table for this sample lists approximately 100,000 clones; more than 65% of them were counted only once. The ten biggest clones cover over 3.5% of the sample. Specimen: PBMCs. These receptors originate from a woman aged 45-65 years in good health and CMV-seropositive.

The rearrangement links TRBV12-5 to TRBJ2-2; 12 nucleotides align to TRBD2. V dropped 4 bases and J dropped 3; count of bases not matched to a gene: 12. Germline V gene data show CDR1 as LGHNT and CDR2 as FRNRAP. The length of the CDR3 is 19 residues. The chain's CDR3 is CASGSTLKTSGSDTGELFF. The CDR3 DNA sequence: TGTGCTAGTGGTTCCACCCTCAAGACTAGCGGGAGTGACACCGGGGAGCTGTTTTTT.

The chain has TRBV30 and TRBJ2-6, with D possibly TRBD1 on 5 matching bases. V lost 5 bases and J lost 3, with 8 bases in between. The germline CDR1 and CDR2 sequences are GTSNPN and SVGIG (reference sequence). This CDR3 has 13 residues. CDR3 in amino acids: CAWDSFGANVLTF. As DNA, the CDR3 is TGTGCCTGGGACAGTTTTGGGGCCAACGTCCTGACTTTC.

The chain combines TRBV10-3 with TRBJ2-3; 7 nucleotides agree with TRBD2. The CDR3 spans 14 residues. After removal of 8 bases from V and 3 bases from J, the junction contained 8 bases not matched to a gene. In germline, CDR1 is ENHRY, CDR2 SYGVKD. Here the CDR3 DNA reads TGTGCCATCGGGCTAGCGGATTATACAGATACGCAGTATTTT. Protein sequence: CAIGLADYTDTQYF.

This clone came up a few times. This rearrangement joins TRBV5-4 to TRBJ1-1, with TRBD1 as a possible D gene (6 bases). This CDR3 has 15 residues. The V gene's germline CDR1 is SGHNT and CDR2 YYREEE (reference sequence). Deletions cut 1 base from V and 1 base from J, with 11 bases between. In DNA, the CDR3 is TGTGCCAGCAGCTTGAGGGGGGGCGCGAACACTGAAGCTTTCTTT. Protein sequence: CASSLRGGANTEAFF.

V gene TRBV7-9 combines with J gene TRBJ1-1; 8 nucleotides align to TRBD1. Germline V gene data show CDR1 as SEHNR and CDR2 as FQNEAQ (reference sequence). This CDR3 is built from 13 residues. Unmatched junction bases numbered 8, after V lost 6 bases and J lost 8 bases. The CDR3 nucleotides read TGTGCCAGCAGGGGACAGGAGTCCCCCGAAGCTTTCTTT. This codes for CASRGQESPEAFF.

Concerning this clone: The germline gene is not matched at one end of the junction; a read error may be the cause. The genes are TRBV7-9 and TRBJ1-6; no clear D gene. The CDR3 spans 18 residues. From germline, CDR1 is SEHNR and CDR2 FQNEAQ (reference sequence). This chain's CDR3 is CSSSSVASSYKNNSPLHF. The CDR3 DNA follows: TGTTCCAGCAGCTCCGTGGCAAGTTCTTACAAGAATAATTCACCCCTCCACTTT.

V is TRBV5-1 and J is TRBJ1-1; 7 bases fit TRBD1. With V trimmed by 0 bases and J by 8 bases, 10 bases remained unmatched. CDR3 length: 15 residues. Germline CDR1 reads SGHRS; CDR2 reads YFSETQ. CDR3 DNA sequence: TGCGCCAGCAGCTTGGCGCAGGGACAGCTGGGAGAAGCTTTCTTT. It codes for CASSLAQGQLGEAFF.

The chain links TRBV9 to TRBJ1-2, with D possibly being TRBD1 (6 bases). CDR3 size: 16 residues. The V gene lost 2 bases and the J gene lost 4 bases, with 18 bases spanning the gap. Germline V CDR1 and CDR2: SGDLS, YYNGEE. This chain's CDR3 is CASSVPPDQGIYGYTF. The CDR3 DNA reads TGTGCCAGCAGCGTTCCGCCCGATCAGGGGATCTATGGCTACACCTTC.

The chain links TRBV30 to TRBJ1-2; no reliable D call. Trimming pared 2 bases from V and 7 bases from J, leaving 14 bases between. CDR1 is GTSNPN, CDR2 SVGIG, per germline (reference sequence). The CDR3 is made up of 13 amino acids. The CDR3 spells CAWSLNPGSGYTF. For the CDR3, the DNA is TGTGCCTGGAGTTTAAACCCGGGGAGTGGCTACACCTTC. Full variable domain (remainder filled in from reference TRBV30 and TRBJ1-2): SQTIHQWPATLVQPVGSPLSLECTVEGTSNPNLYWYRQAAGRGLQLLFYSVGIGQISSEVPQNLSASRPQDRQFILSSKKLLLSDSGFYLCAWSLNPGSGYTFGSGTRLTVV.

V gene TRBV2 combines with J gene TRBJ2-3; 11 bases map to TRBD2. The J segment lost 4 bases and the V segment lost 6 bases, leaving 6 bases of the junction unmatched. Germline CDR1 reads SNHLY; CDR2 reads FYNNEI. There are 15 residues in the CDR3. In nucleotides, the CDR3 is TGTGCCAGCAGGCTACTAGCGGGAGTGTCAGATACGCAGTATTTT. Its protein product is CASRLLAGVSDTQYF.

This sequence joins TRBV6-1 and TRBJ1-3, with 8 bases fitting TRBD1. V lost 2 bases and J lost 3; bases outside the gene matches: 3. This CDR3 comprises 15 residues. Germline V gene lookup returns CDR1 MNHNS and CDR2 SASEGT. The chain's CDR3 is CASSEPDRVGNTIYF. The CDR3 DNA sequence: TGTGCCAGCAGTGAACCGGACAGGGTTGGAAACACCATATATTTT.

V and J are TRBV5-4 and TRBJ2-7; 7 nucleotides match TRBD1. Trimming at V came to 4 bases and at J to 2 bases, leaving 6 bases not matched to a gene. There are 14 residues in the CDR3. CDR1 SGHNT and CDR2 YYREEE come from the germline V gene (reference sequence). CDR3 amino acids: CASSRDSTTYEQYF. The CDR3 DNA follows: TGTGCCAGCAGCCGGGACAGCACTACCTACGAGCAGTACTTC. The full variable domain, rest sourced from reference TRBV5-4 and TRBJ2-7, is ETGVTQSPTHLIKTRGQQVTLRCSSQSGHNTVSWYQQALGQGPQFIFQYYREEENGRGNFPPRFSGLQFPNYSSELNVNALELDDSALYLCASSRDSTTYEQYFGPGTRLTVT.

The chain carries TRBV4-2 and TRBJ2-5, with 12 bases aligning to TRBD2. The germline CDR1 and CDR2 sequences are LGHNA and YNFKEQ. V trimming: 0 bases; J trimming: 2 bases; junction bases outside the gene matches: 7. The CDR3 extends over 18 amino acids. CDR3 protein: CASSQDLAGGSEQETQYF. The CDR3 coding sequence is TGTGCCAGCAGCCAAGATCTAGCGGGAGGGTCAGAACAAGAGACCCAGTACTTC.

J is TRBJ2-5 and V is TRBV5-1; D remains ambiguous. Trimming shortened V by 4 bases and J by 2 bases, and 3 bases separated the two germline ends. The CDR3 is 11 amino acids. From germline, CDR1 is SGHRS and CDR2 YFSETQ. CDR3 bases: TGCGCCAGCAGCCTTCAAGAGACCCAGTACTTC. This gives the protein CASSLQETQYF. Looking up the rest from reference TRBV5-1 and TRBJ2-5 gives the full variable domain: KAGVTQTPRYLIKTRGQQVTLSCSPISGHRSVSWYQQTPGQGLQFLFEYFSETQRNKGNFPGRFSGRQFSNSRSEMNVSTLELGDSALYLCASSLQETQYFGPGTRLLVL.

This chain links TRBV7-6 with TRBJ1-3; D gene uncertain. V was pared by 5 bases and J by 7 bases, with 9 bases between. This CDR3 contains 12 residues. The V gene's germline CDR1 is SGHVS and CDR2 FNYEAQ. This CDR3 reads CASSPEGNTIYF. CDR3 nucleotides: TGTGCCAGCAGCCCCGAGGGCAACACCATATATTTT.

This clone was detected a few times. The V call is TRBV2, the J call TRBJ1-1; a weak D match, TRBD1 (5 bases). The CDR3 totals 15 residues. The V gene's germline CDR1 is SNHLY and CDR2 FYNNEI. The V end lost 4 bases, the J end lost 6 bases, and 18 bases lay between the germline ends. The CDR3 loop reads CASSGGRVEGSEAFF. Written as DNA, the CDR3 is TGTGCCAGCAGTGGAGGCAGGGTGGAAGGGTCTGAAGCTTTCTTT.

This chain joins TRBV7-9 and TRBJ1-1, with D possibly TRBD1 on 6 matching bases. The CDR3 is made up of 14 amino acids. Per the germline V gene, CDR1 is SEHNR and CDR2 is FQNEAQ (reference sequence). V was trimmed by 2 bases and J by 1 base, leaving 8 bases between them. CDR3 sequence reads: CASSLQGRNTEAFF. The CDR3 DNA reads TGTGCCAGCAGCTTACAGGGGCGGAACACTGAAGCTTTCTTT.

CDR3 region: CASSQTGGSSQYF. The DNA of the CDR3 is TGTGCCAGCAGTCAGACGGGGGGATCGTCCCAGTACTTC. The chain recombines TRBV6-6 with TRBJ2-5, with 7 bases identical to TRBD2. Trimming cost V 5 bases and J 9 bases; bases outside gene matches: 9. Germline V gives CDR1 MNHNY, CDR2 SVGAGI (reference sequence). The CDR3 covers 13 residues.

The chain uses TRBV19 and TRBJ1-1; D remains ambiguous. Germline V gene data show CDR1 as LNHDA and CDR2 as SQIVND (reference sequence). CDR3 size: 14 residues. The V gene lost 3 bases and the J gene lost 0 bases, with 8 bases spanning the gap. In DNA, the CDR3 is TGTGCCAGTAGTATTCATTGGCTGAACACTGAAGCTTTCTTT. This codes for CASSIHWLNTEAFF.

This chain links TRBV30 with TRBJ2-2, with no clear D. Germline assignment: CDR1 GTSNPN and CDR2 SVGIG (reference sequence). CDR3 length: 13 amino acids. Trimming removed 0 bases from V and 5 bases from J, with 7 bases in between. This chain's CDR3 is CAWSVAVTGELFF. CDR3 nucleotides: TGTGCCTGGAGTGTGGCAGTGACCGGGGAGCTGTTTTTT.

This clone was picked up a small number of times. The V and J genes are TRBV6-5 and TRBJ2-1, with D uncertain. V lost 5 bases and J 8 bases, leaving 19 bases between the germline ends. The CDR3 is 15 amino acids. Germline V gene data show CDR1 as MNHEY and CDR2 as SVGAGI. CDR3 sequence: CASSTPGSLADEQFF. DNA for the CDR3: TGTGCCAGCAGTACCCCGGGTTCTCTTGCAGATGAGCAGTTCTTC.

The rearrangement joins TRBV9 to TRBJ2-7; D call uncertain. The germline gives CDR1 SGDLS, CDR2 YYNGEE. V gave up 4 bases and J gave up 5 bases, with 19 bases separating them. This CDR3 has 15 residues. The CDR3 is CASSPRVGSADEQYF. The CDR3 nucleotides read TGTGCCAGCAGCCCCCGAGTTGGCAGCGCGGACGAGCAGTACTTC.

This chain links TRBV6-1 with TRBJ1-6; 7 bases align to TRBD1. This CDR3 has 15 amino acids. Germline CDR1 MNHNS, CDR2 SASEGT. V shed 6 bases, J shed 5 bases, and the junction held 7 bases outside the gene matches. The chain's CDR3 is CASRIRDSHNSPLHF. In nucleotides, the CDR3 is TGTGCCAGCAGGATCCGGGACAGCCATAATTCACCCCTCCACTTT.

The DNA for the CDR3 is TGCGCCAGCAGCCAAGATGTGCCACCCGGCGGAGCTTTCTTT. Translation: CASSQDVPPGGAFF. The chain couples TRBV4-1 to TRBJ1-1; D gene ambiguous. This CDR3 has 14 amino acids. CDR1 and CDR2 (germline): MGHRA, YSYEKL. Trimming pared 0 bases from V and 10 bases from J, leaving 15 bases between.

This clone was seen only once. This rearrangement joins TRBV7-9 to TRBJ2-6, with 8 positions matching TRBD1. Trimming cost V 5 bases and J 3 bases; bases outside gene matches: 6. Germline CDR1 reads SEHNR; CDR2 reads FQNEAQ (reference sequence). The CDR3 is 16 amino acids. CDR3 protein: CASSAGQGRGANVLTF. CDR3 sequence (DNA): TGTGCCAGCAGCGCCGGACAGGGACGTGGGGCCAACGTCCTGACTTTC.

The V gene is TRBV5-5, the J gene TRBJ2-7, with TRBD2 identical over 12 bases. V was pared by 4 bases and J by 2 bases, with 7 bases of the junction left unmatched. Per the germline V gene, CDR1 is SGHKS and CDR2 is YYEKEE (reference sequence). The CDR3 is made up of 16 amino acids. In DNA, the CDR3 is TGTGCCAGCAGCCCGAGTGGACTAGCGGGGACCTACGAGCAGTACTTC. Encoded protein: CASSPSGLAGTYEQYF.

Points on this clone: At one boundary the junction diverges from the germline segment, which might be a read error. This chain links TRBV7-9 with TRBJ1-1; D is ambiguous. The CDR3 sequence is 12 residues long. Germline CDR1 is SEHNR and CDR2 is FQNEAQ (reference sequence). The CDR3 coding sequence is TGTTCCAGCAATCGGGAGGCAGAGGGAGCTTTCTTT. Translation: CSSNREAEGAFF.

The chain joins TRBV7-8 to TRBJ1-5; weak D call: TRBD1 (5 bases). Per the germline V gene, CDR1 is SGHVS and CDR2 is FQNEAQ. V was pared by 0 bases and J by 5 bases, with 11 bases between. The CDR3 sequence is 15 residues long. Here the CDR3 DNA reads TGTGCCAGCAGCTTAGCCAGGGCCGATTATCAGCCCCAGCATTTT. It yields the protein CASSLARADYQPQHF.

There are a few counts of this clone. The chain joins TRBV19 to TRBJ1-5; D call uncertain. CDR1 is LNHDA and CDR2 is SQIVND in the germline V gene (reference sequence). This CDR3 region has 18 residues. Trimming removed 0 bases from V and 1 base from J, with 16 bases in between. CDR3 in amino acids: CASSIDQVGPNSNQPQHF. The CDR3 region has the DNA TGTGCCAGTAGTATAGATCAGGTGGGTCCGAACAGCAATCAGCCCCAGCATTTT.

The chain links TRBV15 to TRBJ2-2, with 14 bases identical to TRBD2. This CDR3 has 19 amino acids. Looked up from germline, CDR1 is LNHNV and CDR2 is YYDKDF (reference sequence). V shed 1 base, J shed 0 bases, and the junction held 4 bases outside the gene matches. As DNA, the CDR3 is TGTGCCACCAGCAGAGGGGGACTAGCGGGAGCCTCGAACACCGGGGAGCTGTTTTTT. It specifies CATSRGGLAGASNTGELFF.